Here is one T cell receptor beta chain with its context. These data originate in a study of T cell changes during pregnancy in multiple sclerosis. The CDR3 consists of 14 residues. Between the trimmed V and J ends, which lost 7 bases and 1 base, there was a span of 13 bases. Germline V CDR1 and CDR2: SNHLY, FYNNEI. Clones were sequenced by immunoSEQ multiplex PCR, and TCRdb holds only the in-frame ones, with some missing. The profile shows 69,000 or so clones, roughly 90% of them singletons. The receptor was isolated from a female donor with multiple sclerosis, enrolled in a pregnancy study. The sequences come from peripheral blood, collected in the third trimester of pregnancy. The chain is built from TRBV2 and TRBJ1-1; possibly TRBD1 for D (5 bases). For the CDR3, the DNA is TGTGCCAGCATCGAAACCAGGGCGAACACTGAAGCTTTCTTT. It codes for CASIETRANTEAFF.